The clone carrying this T cell receptor beta chain has a count of ten or more. The antigen is not known. The germline gives CDR1 SQVTM, CDR2 ANQGSEA. Trimming left V 4 bases short and J 4 bases short, with 11 bases between. This CDR3 has 12 amino acids. This sample stems from a study of CD8 T cells in ankylosing spondylitis. Quantitative molecular-barcoded 5'-RACE generated the TCR beta libraries. Using its own MiXCR run on the 5' RACE reads, TCRdb lists one record per CDR3 protein. The data show around 490,000 distinct CDR3 sequences, roughly 5.2% seen once. Notes on the study in general: There was a TCR beta motif, made of several highly homologous variants, that appeared characteristic of ankylosing spondylitis blood.

The source material was blood, either unsorted or a sorted T cell fraction (not recorded which). The chain joins TRBV29-1 to TRBJ2-7; possibly TRBD2 for D (6 bases). The sequence was collected from a male donor with ankylosing spondylitis. CDR3 nucleotide sequence: TGCAGCGTTGCCAGGGCGGGATACGAGCAGTACTTC. Amino acids: CSVARAGYEQYF.